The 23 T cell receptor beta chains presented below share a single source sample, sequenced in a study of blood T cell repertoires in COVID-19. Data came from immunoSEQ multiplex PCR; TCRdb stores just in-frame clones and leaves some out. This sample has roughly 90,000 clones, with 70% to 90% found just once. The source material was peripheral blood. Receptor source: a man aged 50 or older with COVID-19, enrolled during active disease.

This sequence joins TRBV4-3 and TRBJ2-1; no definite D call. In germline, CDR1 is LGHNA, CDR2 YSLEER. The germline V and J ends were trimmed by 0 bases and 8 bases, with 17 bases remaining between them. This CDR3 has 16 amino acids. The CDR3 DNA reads TGCGCCAGCAGCCAAGAGGTTATACCTCCTATCTATGAGCAGTTCTTC. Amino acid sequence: CASSQEVIPPIYEQFF.

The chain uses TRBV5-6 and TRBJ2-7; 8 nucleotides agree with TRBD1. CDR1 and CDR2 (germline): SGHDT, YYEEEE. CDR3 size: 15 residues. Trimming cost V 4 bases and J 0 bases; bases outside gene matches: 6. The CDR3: CASSGRQGNSYEQYF. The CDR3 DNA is TGTGCCAGCAGCGGACGACAGGGGAACTCCTACGAGCAGTACTTC.

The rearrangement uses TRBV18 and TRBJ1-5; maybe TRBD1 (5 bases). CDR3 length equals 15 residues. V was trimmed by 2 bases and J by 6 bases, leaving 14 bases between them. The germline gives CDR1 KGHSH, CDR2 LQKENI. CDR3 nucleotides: TGTGCCAGCTCACCAAGTTCAGGGCCTGGTCAGCCCCAGCATTTT. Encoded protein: CASSPSSGPGQPQHF.

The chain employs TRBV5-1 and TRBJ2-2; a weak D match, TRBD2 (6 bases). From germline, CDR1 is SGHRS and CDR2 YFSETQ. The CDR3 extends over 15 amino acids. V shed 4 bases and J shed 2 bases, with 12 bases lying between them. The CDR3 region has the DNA TGCGCCAGCAGCCCACCAGGGACTAACACCGGGGAGCTGTTTTTT. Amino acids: CASSPPGTNTGELFF.

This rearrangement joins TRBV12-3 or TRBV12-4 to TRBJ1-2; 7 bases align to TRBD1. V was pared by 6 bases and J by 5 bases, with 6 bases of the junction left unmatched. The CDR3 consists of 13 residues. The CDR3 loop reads CASSILQGYGYTF. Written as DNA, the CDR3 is TGTGCCAGCAGCATACTACAGGGGTATGGCTACACCTTC.

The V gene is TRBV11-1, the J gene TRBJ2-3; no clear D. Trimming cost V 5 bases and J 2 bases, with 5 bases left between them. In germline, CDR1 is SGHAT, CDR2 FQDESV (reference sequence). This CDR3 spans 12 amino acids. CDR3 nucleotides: TGTGCCAGCAGCCCTATCACAGATACGCAGTATTTT. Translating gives CASSPITDTQYF.

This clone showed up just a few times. The CDR3 protein is CASTTSDRVELFF. The CDR3 bases are TGTGCCAGCACCACCTCAGACCGGGTTGAACTGTTTTTT. The chain couples TRBV6-6 to TRBJ1-4; D not certain. Trimming removed 7 bases at V and 12 bases at J, with 18 bases between. CDR3 length: 13 amino acids. From germline, CDR1 is MNHNY and CDR2 SVGAGI (reference sequence).

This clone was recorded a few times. CDR3 DNA sequence: TGTGCCAGCTCACCCGGGACAGATTATGGCTACACCTTC. Its translation: CASSPGTDYGYTF. The chain has TRBV18 and TRBJ1-2, with 7 bases fitting TRBD1. Germline CDR1 is KGHSH and CDR2 is LQKENI. Germline trimming cut 3 bases from V and 5 bases from J; bases unmatched to any gene: 3. The length of the CDR3 is 13 residues.

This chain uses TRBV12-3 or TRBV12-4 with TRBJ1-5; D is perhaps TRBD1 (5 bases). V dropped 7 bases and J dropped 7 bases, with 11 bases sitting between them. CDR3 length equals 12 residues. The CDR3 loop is CASKPGNQPQHF. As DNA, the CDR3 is TGTGCCAGCAAACCAGGGAACCAGCCCCAGCATTTT.

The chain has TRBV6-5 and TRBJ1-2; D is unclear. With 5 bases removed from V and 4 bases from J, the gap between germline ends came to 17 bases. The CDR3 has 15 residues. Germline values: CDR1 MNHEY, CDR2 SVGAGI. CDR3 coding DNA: TGTGCCAGCAGTACTTCAGAGCGTTCCATCTATGGCTACACCTTC. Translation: CASSTSERSIYGYTF.

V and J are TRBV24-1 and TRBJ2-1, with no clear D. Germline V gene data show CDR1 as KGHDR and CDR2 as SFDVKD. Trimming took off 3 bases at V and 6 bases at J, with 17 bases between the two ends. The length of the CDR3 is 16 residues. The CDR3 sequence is CATSDEARAAVNEQFF. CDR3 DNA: TGTGCCACCAGTGATGAAGCGCGTGCCGCTGTCAATGAGCAGTTCTTC.

CDR3 DNA sequence: TGCGCCAGCAGCCAGGGGGACAGGGCCGATCAGCCCCAGCATTTT. Translating it yields CASSQGDRADQPQHF. This chain connects TRBV4-1 to TRBJ1-5, with 9 bases aligning to TRBD1. Germline V gene lookup returns CDR1 MGHRA and CDR2 YSYEKL. With V trimmed by 3 bases and J by 5 bases, 5 bases remained unmatched. This CDR3 has 15 residues.

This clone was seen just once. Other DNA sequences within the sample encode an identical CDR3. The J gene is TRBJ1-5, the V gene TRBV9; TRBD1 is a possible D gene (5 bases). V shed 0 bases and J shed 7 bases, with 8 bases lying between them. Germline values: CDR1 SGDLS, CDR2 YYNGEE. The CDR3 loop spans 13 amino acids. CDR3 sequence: CASSVEGYQPQHF. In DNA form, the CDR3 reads TGTGCCAGCAGCGTAGAGGGGTACCAGCCCCAGCATTTT.

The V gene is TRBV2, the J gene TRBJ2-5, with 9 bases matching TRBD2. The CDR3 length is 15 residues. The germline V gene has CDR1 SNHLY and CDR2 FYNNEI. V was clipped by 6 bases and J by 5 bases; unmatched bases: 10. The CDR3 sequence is CASSYDSGSSETQYF. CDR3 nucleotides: TGTGCCAGCAGCTACGATAGCGGGAGCAGTGAGACCCAGTACTTC. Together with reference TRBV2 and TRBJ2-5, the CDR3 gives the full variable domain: EPEVTQTPSHQVTQMGQEVILRCVPISNHLYFYWYRQILGQKVEFLVSFYNNEISEKSEIFDDQFSVERPDGSNFTLKIRSTKLEDSAMYFCASSYDSGSSETQYFGPGTRLLVL.

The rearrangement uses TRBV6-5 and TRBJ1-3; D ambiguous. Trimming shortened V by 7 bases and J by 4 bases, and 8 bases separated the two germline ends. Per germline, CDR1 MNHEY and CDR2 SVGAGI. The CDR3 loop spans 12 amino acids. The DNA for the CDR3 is TGTGCCAGCACCGAACAGGGAAACACCATATATTTT. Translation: CASTEQGNTIYF.

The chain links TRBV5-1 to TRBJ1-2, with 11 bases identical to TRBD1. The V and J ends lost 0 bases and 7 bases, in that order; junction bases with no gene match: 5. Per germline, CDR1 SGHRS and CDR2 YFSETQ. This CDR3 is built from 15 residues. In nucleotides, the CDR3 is TGCGCCAGCAGCTTGGCCGGACAGGGGGCTAGTGGCTACACCTTC. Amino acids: CASSLAGQGASGYTF.

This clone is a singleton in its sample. The CDR3 DNA is TGTGCCAGCAGGACAGGCCTTACCTACGAGCAGTACTTC. Translation: CASRTGLTYEQYF. V and J are TRBV6-5 and TRBJ2-7, with D possibly matching TRBD1 (6 bases). This CDR3 has 13 residues. From germline, CDR1 is MNHEY and CDR2 SVGAGI. V was clipped by 6 bases and J by 2 bases, with 11 bases between them.

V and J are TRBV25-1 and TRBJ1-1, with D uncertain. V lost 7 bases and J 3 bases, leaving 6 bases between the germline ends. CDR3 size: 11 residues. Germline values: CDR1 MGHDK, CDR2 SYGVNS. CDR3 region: CASMGYTEAFF. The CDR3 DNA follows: TGTGCCAGCATGGGCTACACTGAAGCTTTCTTT.

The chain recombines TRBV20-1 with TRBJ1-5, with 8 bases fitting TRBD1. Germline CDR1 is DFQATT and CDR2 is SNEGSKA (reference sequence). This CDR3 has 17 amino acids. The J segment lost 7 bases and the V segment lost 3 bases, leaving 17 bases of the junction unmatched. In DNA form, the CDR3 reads TGCAGTGCTAGTTCCTACGTATTGGACAGGGAAAGCCAGCCCCAGCATTTT. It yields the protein CSASSYVLDRESQPQHF.

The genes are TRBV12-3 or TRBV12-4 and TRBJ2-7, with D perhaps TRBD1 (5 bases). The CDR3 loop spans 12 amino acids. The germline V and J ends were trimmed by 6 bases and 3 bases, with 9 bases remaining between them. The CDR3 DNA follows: TGTGCCAGCAGCATAGGGGTCTACGAGCAGTACTTC. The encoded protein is CASSIGVYEQYF.

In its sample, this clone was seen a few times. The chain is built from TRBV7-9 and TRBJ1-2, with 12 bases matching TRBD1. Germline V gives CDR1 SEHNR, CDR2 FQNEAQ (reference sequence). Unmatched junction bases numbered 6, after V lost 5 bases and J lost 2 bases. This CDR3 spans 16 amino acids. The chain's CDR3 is CASSARDRGLNYGYTF. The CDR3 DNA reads TGTGCCAGCAGCGCCCGGGACAGGGGGCTCAACTATGGCTACACCTTC.

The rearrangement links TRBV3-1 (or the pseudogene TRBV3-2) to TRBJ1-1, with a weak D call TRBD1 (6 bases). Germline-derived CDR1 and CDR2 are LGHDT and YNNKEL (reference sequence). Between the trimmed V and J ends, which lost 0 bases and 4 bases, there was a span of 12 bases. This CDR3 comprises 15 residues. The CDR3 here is CASSQDLRGGTEAFF. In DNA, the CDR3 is TGTGCCAGCAGCCAAGACCTAAGGGGGGGCACTGAAGCTTTCTTT.

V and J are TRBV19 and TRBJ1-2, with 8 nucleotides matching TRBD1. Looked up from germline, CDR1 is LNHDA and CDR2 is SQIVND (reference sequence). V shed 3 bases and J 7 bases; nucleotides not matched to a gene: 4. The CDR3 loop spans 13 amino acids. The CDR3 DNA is TGTGCCAGTAGTATCGGCAGGGGGCTTGGCTACACCTTC. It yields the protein CASSIGRGLGYTF.